This T cell receptor beta chain originates from a study of CD8 T cells in Susac syndrome. Sequencing of TCR beta, carried out with a high-throughput approach, was applied to CD8+ and CD4+ T cells from the blood. Unmatched junction bases numbered 2, after V lost 7 bases and J lost 3 bases. CDR1 SQVTM and CDR2 ANQGSEA come from the germline V gene. The CDR3 has 12 residues. Random hexamers served to reverse transcribe about 0.5 to 1 ug RNA. TCRdb passed the immunoSEQ multiplex PCR reads through MiXCR, listing each CDR3 protein once. The data show 180,000 or so distinct CDR3 sequences, with around 95% seen just once and around 0.09% held by the top ten.

The sample comprised CD4+ T cells from PBMCs. This clonotype was obtained from a human donor with multiple sclerosis. The chain uses TRBV29-1 and TRBJ2-1; 8 bases match TRBD1. The CDR3 loop reads CSGTGGYNEQFF. Written as DNA, the CDR3 is TGCAGCGGCACAGGGGGCTACAATGAGCAGTTCTTC.